These 3 T cell receptor beta chains were sequenced from one sample in a study of technical replicates of blood from several donors. The method was immunoSEQ multiplex PCR; TCRdb's version includes in-frame clones alone and lacks a portion of them. The data contain about 58,000 clones, about 95% of them singletons. Sequenced sample: PBMCs. Source of these receptors: a human donor in good health. Some clones in this sample may be carry-over from other donors' samples.

This chain's CDR3 is CASSSSDWTGELFF. CDR3 coding DNA: TGTGCCAGCAGCTCTAGCGACTGGACCGGGGAGCTGTTTTTT. V is TRBV7-7 and J is TRBJ2-2, with D possibly matching TRBD2 (6 bases). Germline values: CDR1 SSHAT, CDR2 FNYEAQ (reference sequence). The CDR3 sequence is 14 residues long. Trimming cost V 4 bases and J 5 bases, with 11 bases left between them.

The rearrangement links TRBV19 to TRBJ1-4; D gene unclear. The CDR3 totals 13 residues. Germline lookup yields CDR1 LNHDA and CDR2 SQIVND (reference sequence). Trimming cost V 7 bases and J 7 bases, with 13 bases left between them. As DNA, the CDR3 is TGTGCCAGTACCGACACCGCGGGTGAAAAACTGTTTTTT. Translated, it gives CASTDTAGEKLFF.

The rearrangement joins TRBV13 to TRBJ2-7; 8 nucleotides agree with TRBD2. The germline gives CDR1 PRHDT, CDR2 FYEKMQ (reference sequence). This CDR3 is 15 amino acids long. V lost 5 bases to trimming and J lost 5 bases; unmatched junction nucleotides: 11. The CDR3 region is CASSQTGRVGNEQYF. The CDR3 DNA sequence: TGTGCCAGCAGCCAGACCGGGAGGGTCGGGAACGAGCAGTACTTC.